This T cell receptor (beta chain) was profiled in a study of blood T cell repertoires in COVID-19. Study context: The United States, Italy and Spain were the sources of the acute and convalescent COVID-19 samples. Sources were T cells, B-cell-depleted T cells, or PBMCs; the material itself was cDNA or gDNA.

How the authors handled the data: How many nucleated cells were present was estimated from reference gene primer amplification. Profiling relied on immunoSEQ multiplex PCR, and the TCRdb table lists in-frame clones only, not all of them. Clone size and V and J calls were adopted from that table, with D and trimming inferred from the DNA. The data hold approximately 100,000 clones, with 85% observed a single time. Per the germline V gene, CDR1 is MNHNY and CDR2 is SVGAGI (reference sequence). Trimming took 2 bases from V and 5 from J, leaving 9 bases between them. The CDR3 has 13 residues. The chain recombines TRBV6-6 with TRBJ2-5; no firm D call. The sample consisted of peripheral blood. The source of this sequence is a man aged 80 or over with acute or convalescent COVID-19. CDR3 loop: CASSYAQVETQYF. CDR3 bases: TGTGCCAGCAGTTACGCCCAGGTGGAGACCCAGTACTTC.